These 18 T cell receptor beta chains were all obtained from the same sample, sequenced in a study of T and B cells in COVID-19 patients. BIOMED2 TRB-A/B primer pools were used in multiplex TRB PCR. TCRdb analysed the multiplex PCR reads with MiXCR anew, one entry per CDR3 protein. The sample contains 17,000 or so distinct CDR3 sequences, roughly 36% of which appear only once. TRB was amplified from around 250-500 ng of blood genomic DNA. The sample taken for sequencing was blood. Receptor source: a human donor with active COVID-19.

The chain couples TRBV6-1 to TRBJ1-4; D gene unclear. V was trimmed by 9 bases and J by 12 bases, leaving 14 bases between them. The CDR3 is 11 amino acids. Germline loops: CDR1 MNHNS, CDR2 SASEGT. DNA of the CDR3: TGTGCCAGTTTGATGATCGGGGAACTGTTTTTT. It yields the protein CASLMIGELFF.

This clonotype came up many times. V is TRBV18 and J is TRBJ2-3, with D perhaps matching TRBD2 (5 bases). Germline V CDR1 and CDR2: KGHSH, LQKENI. The CDR3 runs to 13 residues. Deletions cut 3 bases from V and 11 bases from J, with 15 bases between. CDR3 coding DNA: TGTGCCAGCTCACCTCCCCGGCCCGAGGGGCAGTATTTT. It is translated as CASSPPRPEGQYF. Full variable domain (outside the CDR3, taken from reference TRBV18 and TRBJ2-3): NAGVMQNPRHLVRRRGQEARLRCSPMKGHSHVYWYRQLPEEGLKFMVYLQKENIIDESGMPKERFSAEFPKEGPSILRIQQVVRGDSAAYFCASSPPRPEGQYFGPGTRLTVL.

By its share, this clonotype is medium-sized. The V call is TRBV6-2 or TRBV6-3, the J call TRBJ2-3; the match to TRBD1 covers 11 bases. The junction had 9 bases not matched to a gene; V was cut back by 5 bases and J by 2 bases. Per the germline V gene, CDR1 is MNHEY and CDR2 is SVGEGT. The CDR3 is 17 amino acids. Here the CDR3 DNA reads TGTGCCAGCAGTAGGGGACAGGGGGAACTCTACACAGATACGCAGTATTTT. Translation gives CASSRGQGELYTDTQYF.

In the case of this clonotype: Sequence at one end of the junction differs from germline and may be a read error. The DNA for the CDR3 is TGCGCCAGCAGCCAAGACAGCGGGGTCGGTGGCTACACCTTC. It translates to CASSQDSGVGGYTF. The chain joins TRBV4-2 to TRBJ1-2; perhaps TRBD1 as D (5 bases). CDR3 length equals 14 residues. CDR1 and CDR2 from the germline V gene are LGHNA and YNFKEQ.

By its share, this clonotype is medium-sized. This chain links TRBV19 with TRBJ1-6; 11 bases line up with TRBD1. The CDR3 consists of 15 residues. Germline CDR1 is LNHDA and CDR2 is SQIVND (reference sequence). J lost 10 bases, V lost 3 bases, and 5 bases had no gene match. CDR3: CASSMGTGGNSPLHF. The CDR3 nucleotides are TGTGCCAGTAGTATGGGGACAGGGGGTAACTCACCCCTCCACTTT.

Only a few counts were recorded for this clonotype. The V call is TRBV10-3, the J call TRBJ2-3; 12 nucleotides agree with TRBD2. CDR1 and CDR2 from the germline V gene are ENHRY and SYGVKD. The CDR3 extends over 14 amino acids. The J segment lost 4 bases and the V segment lost 10 bases, leaving 6 bases of the junction unmatched. The CDR3 DNA sequence: TGTGCCACACTAGCGGGGGGCGGGGCAGATACGCAGTATTTT. Translation: CATLAGGGADTQYF.

The table lists this clonotype with a few counts. The chain combines TRBV20-1 with TRBJ2-2, with 7 bases fitting TRBD1. CDR3 length equals 14 residues. After removal of 6 bases from V and 0 bases from J, the junction contained 4 bases not matched to a gene. The germline V gene encodes CDR1 DFQATT and CDR2 SNEGSKA (reference sequence). The CDR3 is CSARTGSNTGELFF. CDR3 in DNA: TGCAGTGCCCGGACAGGATCGAACACCGGGGAGCTGTTTTTT.

The gene calls are TRBV4-2 and TRBJ1-1; D gene uncertain. CDR1 is LGHNA, CDR2 YNFKEQ, per germline. The ends were cut back, 2 bases at V and 5 bases at J, with 12 bases in the middle. The CDR3 is 14 amino acids. Written as DNA, the CDR3 is TGTGCCAGCAGCCAAAGGGCAGCCCTAACTGAAGCTTTCTTT. This codes for CASSQRAALTEAFF.

The chain couples TRBV6-5 to TRBJ2-7, with TRBD1 matching 9 bases. The CDR3 runs 12 residues. V gave up 8 bases and J gave up 6 bases; unmatched junction bases: 5. CDR1 and CDR2 (germline): MNHEY, SVGAGI. The CDR3 region has the DNA TGTGCCAGCGGGGGACAGGGCACCGAGCAGTACGTC. It yields the protein CASGGQGTEQYV.

The chain employs TRBV7-9 and TRBJ2-5, with D tentatively TRBD2 (5 bases). Looked up from germline, CDR1 is SEHNR and CDR2 is FQNEAQ (reference sequence). Trimming cost V 2 bases and J 4 bases, with 8 bases left between them. This CDR3 is built from 13 residues. This CDR3 is CASSLLARETQYF. Here the CDR3 DNA reads TGTGCCAGCAGCTTACTAGCACGAGAGACCCAGTACTTC.

DNA for the CDR3: TGTGCCAGCAGTAACCACTACGAGCAGTACGTC. It encodes CASSNHYEQYV. This chain links TRBV12-3 or TRBV12-4 with TRBJ2-7, with unresolved D. Trimming cost V 5 bases and J 3 bases, with 5 bases left between them. The CDR3 has 11 amino acids.

The sample holds a few counts of this clonotype. CDR3 loop: CASSIRDSVSQHF. DNA of the CDR3: TGTGCCAGTAGTATCCGAGACAGTGTGTCCCAGCATTTT. The chain couples TRBV19 to TRBJ1-5, with D perhaps TRBD1 (5 bases). Between the trimmed V and J ends, which lost 3 bases and 11 bases, there was a span of 14 bases. The CDR3 has 13 residues. From germline, CDR1 is LNHDA and CDR2 SQIVND (reference sequence).

In its sample, this clonotype was seen a few times. The CDR3: CASSLMGGYNEQFF. The CDR3 nucleotides are TGTGCCAGCAGTTTAATGGGGGGGTACAATGAGCAGTTCTTC. The chain carries TRBV6-4 and TRBJ2-1; TRBD2 matches 7 bases. CDR1 is MRHNA, CDR2 SNTAGT, per germline. V shed 5 bases and J 4 bases; nucleotides not matched to a gene: 5. The CDR3 extends over 14 amino acids.

This chain joins TRBV6-4 and TRBJ2-3, with 10 bases lining up with TRBD1. Germline V gives CDR1 MRHNA, CDR2 SNTAGT. With V trimmed by 6 bases and J by 4 bases, 7 bases remained unmatched. The length of the CDR3 is 15 residues. CDR3 amino acids: CASSPGQGEADTQYF. The CDR3 DNA follows: TGTGCCAGCAGCCCCGGACAGGGGGAGGCAGATACGCAGTATTTT.

The V call is TRBV5-4, the J call TRBJ2-7; 9 bases align to TRBD2. The germline gives CDR1 SGHNT, CDR2 YYREEE (reference sequence). Trimming removed 4 bases from V and 2 bases from J; junction bases left unmatched: 7. This CDR3 contains 15 residues. The CDR3 spells CASSLGASGAYEQYF. CDR3 DNA: TGTGCCAGCAGCCTGGGCGCTAGCGGGGCCTACGAGCAGTACTTC.

The rearrangement uses TRBV6-5 and TRBJ1-1; 9 bases fit TRBD1. The CDR3 covers 12 residues. Trimming removed 10 bases from V and 7 bases from J; junction bases left unmatched: 7. Germline V gene sequence: CDR1 MNHEY, CDR2 SVGAGI. The CDR3 sequence: CATRDRASEAFF. For the CDR3, the DNA is TGTGCCACCAGGGACAGGGCCAGTGAAGCTTTCTTT.

Sample share makes this clonotype medium-sized (0.01 to 0.1%). The chain carries TRBV19 and TRBJ2-1; either TRBD1 or TRBD2 may fit D (6 bases each). This CDR3 spans 14 amino acids. In germline, CDR1 is LNHDA, CDR2 SQIVND (reference sequence). V gave up 2 bases and J gave up 4 bases, with 9 bases separating them. CDR3 in amino acids: CASSIQGTYNEQFF. Here the CDR3 DNA reads TGTGCCAGTAGTATACAGGGGACTTACAATGAGCAGTTCTTC.

The sample holds a few counts of this clonotype. V is TRBV19 and J is TRBJ1-2; D gene unclear. V lost 3 bases and J 2 bases, leaving 13 bases between the germline ends. The CDR3 sequence is 15 residues long. Looked up from germline, CDR1 is LNHDA and CDR2 is SQIVND (reference sequence). CDR3 coding DNA: TGTGCCAGTAGTATGGCGGGTGCTGGCAACTATGGCTACACCTTC. Protein product: CASSMAGAGNYGYTF.